This T cell receptor (beta chain) was recovered during a study of blood T cell repertoires in COVID-19. About the research overall: Acute and convalescent COVID-19 specimens originated in the United States, Italy and Spain. Nucleic acid was either cDNA or gDNA, and it came from T cells, B-cell-depleted T cells, or PBMCs.

Profiling relied on immunoSEQ multiplex PCR, and the TCRdb table lists in-frame clones only, not all of them. The sample shows some 180,000 clones, 80% to 90% of them seen only once. The sequenced sample consisted of peripheral blood. The sequence was collected from a woman aged 80 or over with COVID-19, enrolled during active disease.

CDR3 coding DNA: TGTGCCAGCTCACCTTCGGTGGCAGGGCAAGAGACCCAGTACTTC. Its translation: CASSPSVAGQETQYF. The gene calls are TRBV18 and TRBJ2-5; weak D call: TRBD1 (5 bases). The CDR3 length is 15 residues. The ends were cut back, 3 bases at V and 2 bases at J, with 13 bases in the middle. Germline V lookup: CDR1 KGHSH, CDR2 LQKENI.